The clone carrying this T cell receptor (beta chain) was seen at least ten times. TCRdb analysed the 5' RACE reads with MiXCR anew, one entry per CDR3 protein. This repertoire shows approximately 110,000 distinct CDR3 sequences, under 8% found once; its top ten account for roughly 2.6%. The data derive from a study of T cells after yellow fever vaccination. In the study overall: Fractions low in cell number were prepared with SMART-Seq v4 Ultra Low Input.

In germline, CDR1 is SGHTA, CDR2 FQGNSA. The CDR3 sequence is 11 residues long. V was trimmed by 7 bases and J by 6 bases, leaving 8 bases between them. The receptor was derived from a young man who received the YFV17D yellow fever vaccine. This chain uses TRBV7-2 with TRBJ2-3; D remains unclear. Specimen: CD4+ T cells sorted from PBMCs, collected around 10 days after the first yellow fever vaccination. As DNA, the CDR3 is TGTGCCAGCACCCGGTGGGATACGCAGTATTTT. This translates into CASTRWDTQYF.